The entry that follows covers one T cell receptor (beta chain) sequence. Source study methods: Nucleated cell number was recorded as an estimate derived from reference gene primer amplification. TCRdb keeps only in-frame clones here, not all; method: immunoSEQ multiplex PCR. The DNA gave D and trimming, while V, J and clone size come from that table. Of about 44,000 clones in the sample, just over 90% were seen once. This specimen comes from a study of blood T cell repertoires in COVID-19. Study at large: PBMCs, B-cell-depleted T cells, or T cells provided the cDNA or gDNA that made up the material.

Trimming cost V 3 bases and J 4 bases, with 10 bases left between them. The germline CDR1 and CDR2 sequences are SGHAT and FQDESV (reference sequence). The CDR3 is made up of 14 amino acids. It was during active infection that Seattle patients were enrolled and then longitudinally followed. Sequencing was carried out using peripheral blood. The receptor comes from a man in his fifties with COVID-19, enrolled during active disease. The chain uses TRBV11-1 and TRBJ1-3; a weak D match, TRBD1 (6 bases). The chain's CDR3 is CASSFGRGGNTIYF. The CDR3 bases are TGTGCCAGCAGCTTCGGCAGGGGCGGAAACACCATATATTTT.